This T cell receptor beta chain was obtained from a study of metastatic and nonmetastatic thyroid tumors (dated by TCRdb to about 2020). In terms of the full investigation: The researchers compared repertoires between peripheral blood samples and tumor or nodule tissue samples from patients with malignant or benign thyroid disease.

To prepare the library, PCR was applied. Sequencing was performed on an Illumina HiSeq 4000. High-throughput sequencing was used to profile the TCR beta-chain CDR3 region of every patient. As for the original processing: The researchers built a classifier to tell apart papillary thyroid cancer patients with distant metastasis, based on CDR3 differences among clinicopathological groups. To measure repertoire diversity the researchers used the Shannon index, while the Morisita-Horn index served to gauge how similar the tumor and blood repertoires were. TCRdb took the public reads, trimmed them with fastp at Q25, ran MiXCR for clone calling and kept in-frame beta chains. TCRdb, not the original authors, processed these V and J calls. Here the sample has approximately 28,000 clones; about 15% occur a single time. 15% to 19% of the sample is held by the ten biggest clonotypes. Paper-wide results and their limitations: In both blood and tumor samples, TCR beta diversity was reported to be significantly higher in malignant tumors than in benign nodules.

After removal of 1 base from V and 2 bases from J, the junction retains 4 bases not matched to a gene. The germline V gene gives CDR1 as MGHRA and CDR2 as YSYEKL. Including the terminal cysteine and phenylalanine, the CDR3 comprises 15 residues. Just CDR3 DNA is preserved here, 45 bases in frame from base 1. This clone was observed at least ten times. Its binding antigen is unknown. Within one base of it there is no much larger clone, and no base qualities were kept. The sample contains more than one DNA sequence encoding this CDR3. No treatment had been received by any patient before thyroid surgery. Using T-cell receptor beta sequencing, the researchers looked back retrospectively at clinical samples from patients, gathered between about 2012 and 2019.

The sequence links TRBV4-1 to TRBJ1-2, and TRBD1 matches 7 of the central bases. The TCR was taken from a male donor with papillary thyroid cancer or a benign thyroid nodule (not recorded which). Some clones in this sample may be carry-over from other donors' samples. Sequencing was performed on blood. DNA sequence: TGCGCCAGCAGCCAAGTCTCACAGGGGAACTATGGCTACACCTTC. This gives the protein CASSQVSQGNYGYTF.